This T cell receptor (beta chain) derives from a study of CD8+CD57+ T cells in acquired aplastic anemia. Study summary: Recorded DNA amounts for sorted CD4+ and CD8+ cells had an average of about 3 ug. Study conclusions and caveats: Any difference that existed in CD8+ Simpson's diversity between patients and controls was not significant.

In patients chosen for sequencing, flow cytometry had shown CD8+CD57+ cell expansion. Severe acquired aplastic anemia was present in all patients. Patients were treatment-naive when blood was sampled. With respect to this clonotype: Its antigen is as yet unknown.

CDR3 length equals 14 residues. Germline V gene sequence: CDR1 SEHNR, CDR2 FQNEAQ (reference sequence). Trimming shortened V by 4 bases and J by 8 bases, and 15 bases separated the two germline ends. According to the study, genomic DNA was the template for TCR beta VDJ and CDR3 profiling. One entry per CDR3 protein results from TCRdb running MiXCR on the reads. The sample has roughly 280,000 distinct CDR3 sequences; roughly 53% are singletons. The TCR was taken from a human donor with aplastic anemia. The specimen was sorted CD4+, CD8+, or CD8+CD57+ T cells (not recorded which) from PBMCs. The chain employs TRBV7-9 and TRBJ1-3; possible D gene TRBD1, 5 bases. The CDR3 region has the DNA TGTGCCAGCAGCTCACAGGTATCTGGCTACACCATATATTTT. This codes for CASSSQVSGYTIYF.